The sequence of this TCR beta chain was determined in a study of blood T cell repertoires in COVID-19. Background on the study: The samples span acute and convalescent COVID-19 from the United States, Italy and Spain. T cells, B-cell-depleted T cells, or PBMCs provided the cDNA or gDNA that served as material.

As originally analysed: Estimates of nucleated cell counts were drawn from the amplification of reference gene primers. Measured with immunoSEQ multiplex PCR; TCRdb has only the in-frame clones, and not every one. Clone size and the V and J calls come from that table; the DNA yielded D and trimming. The sample shows 160,000 or so clones, approximately 93% of them seen only once. Patients in Seattle were enrolled during active infection, then followed longitudinally. This TCR was sampled from a woman aged 55 to 70 with COVID-19, enrolled during active disease. Sequencing was carried out using peripheral blood.

CDR3 residues: CASSPPNSAGLSYNEQFF. The CDR3 DNA reads as TGTGCCAGCTCACCACCAAATTCTGCGGGGCTGTCCTACAATGAGCAGTTCTTC. This chain uses TRBV18 with TRBJ2-1; weak D call: TRBD2 (6 bases). Germline V lookup: CDR1 KGHSH, CDR2 LQKENI. V was cut by 0 bases and J by 1 base, with 16 bases left in between. The CDR3 is 18 residues long. Looking up the rest from reference TRBV18 and TRBJ2-1 gives the full variable domain: NAGVMQNPRHLVRRRGQEARLRCSPMKGHSHVYWYRQLPEEGLKFMVYLQKENIIDESGMPKERFSAEFPKEGPSILRIQQVVRGDSAAYFCASSPPNSAGLSYNEQFFGPGTRLTVL.